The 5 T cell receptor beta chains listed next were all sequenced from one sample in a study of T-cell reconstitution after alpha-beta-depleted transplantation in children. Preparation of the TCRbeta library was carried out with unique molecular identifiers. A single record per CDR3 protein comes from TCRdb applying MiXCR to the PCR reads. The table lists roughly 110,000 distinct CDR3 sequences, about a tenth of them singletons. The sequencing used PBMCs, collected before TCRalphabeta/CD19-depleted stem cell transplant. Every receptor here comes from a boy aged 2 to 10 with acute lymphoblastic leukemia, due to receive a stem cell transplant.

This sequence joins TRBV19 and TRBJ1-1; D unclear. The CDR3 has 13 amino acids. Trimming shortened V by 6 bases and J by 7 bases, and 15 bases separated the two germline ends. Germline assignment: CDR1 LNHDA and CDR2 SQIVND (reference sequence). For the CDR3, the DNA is TGTGCCAGTAGCACCCCTGGAGCTGTTGAAGCTTTCTTT. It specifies CASSTPGAVEAFF. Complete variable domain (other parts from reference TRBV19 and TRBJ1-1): DGGITQSPKYLFRKEGQNVTLSCEQNLNHDAMYWYRQDPGQGLRLIYYSQIVNDFQKGDIAEGYSVSREKKESFPLTVTSAQKNPTAFYLCASSTPGAVEAFFGQGTRLTVV.

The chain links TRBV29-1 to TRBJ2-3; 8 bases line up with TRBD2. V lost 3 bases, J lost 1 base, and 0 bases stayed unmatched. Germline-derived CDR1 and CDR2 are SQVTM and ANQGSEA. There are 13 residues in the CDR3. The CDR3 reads CSVETSGTDTQYF. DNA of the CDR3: TGCAGCGTTGAGACTAGCGGCACAGATACGCAGTATTTT.

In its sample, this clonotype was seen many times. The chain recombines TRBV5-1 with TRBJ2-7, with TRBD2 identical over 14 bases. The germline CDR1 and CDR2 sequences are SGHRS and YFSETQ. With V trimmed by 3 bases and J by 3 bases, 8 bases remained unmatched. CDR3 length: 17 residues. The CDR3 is CASSSGLAGVMGYEQYF. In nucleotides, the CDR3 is TGCGCCAGCAGCTCGGGACTAGCGGGAGTGATGGGCTACGAGCAGTACTTC.

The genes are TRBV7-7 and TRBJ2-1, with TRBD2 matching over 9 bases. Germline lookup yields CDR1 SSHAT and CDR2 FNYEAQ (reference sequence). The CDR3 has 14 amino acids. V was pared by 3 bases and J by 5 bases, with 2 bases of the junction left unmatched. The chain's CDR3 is CASSLRLADNEQFF. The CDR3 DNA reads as TGTGCCAGCAGCTTGAGACTAGCGGACAATGAGCAGTTCTTC.

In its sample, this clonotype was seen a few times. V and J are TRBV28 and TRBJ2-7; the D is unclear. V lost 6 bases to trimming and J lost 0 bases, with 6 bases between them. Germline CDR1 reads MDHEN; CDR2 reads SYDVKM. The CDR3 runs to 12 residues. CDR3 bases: TGTGCCAGCAGCCGTGACTCCTACGAGCAGTACTTC. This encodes CASSRDSYEQYF.